This T cell receptor beta chain came from a study of blood T cell repertoires in COVID-19. Overall study: Specimens from acute and convalescent COVID-19 originated in the United States, Italy and Spain. Sources were T cells, B-cell-depleted T cells, or PBMCs; the material itself was cDNA or gDNA.

In the original analysis: Estimation of nucleated cell counts was performed using reference gene primer amplification. The table came from immunoSEQ multiplex PCR; TCRdb's copy has only in-frame clones and leaves some out. V, J and clone size reflect that table, while D and trimming were determined from the DNA. Among 150,000 or so clones listed, roughly four fifths were seen once. The sequencing input was peripheral blood. The origin of this receptor is a human donor with acute or convalescent COVID-19. The donor label of this sample is uncertain.

The DNA for the CDR3 is TGCAGTGCTCCCTGGTCGTCGGGAGCTTTCTTT. Protein product: CSAPWSSGAFF. J is TRBJ1-1 and V is TRBV20-1, with D uncertain. CDR3 size: 11 residues. Between the trimmed V and J ends, which lost 5 bases and 10 bases, there was a span of 14 bases. Germline-derived CDR1 and CDR2 are DFQATT and SNEGSKA (reference sequence).